This T cell receptor beta chain derives from a study of shared clonotypes between healthy human individuals. Researchers ran the assay at a deep level. Template for every sorted-subset replicate PCR totaled 200 to 250 ng DNA, roughly 30,000 T cell genomes. The method was immunoSEQ multiplex PCR; TCRdb's version includes in-frame clones alone and lacks a portion of them. The data show about 2.1 million clones, with roughly 91% seen just once and more than 1.5% held by the top ten. Cells designated naive CD8 were CD45RO-negative and were positively selected for CCR7, with terminally differentiated effector memory CD45RA+ cells excluded. Study donors comprised healthy, HIV-negative adults devoid of recent acute infection or vaccination. The CDR3 has 18 amino acids. The ends lost 2 bases at V and 9 bases at J; junction bases unmatched: 12. From germline, CDR1 is MNHNS and CDR2 SASEGT.

The TCR was taken from a man between 18 and 35 years old in good health. Some clones in this sample may be carry-over from other donors' samples. V usage is TRBV6-1 and J usage is TRBJ2-1, with 14 bases identical to TRBD2. Sequenced input: naive CD8+ T cells from PBMCs. This CDR3 is CASSESVLGLAGVVEQFF. CDR3 nucleotides: TGTGCCAGCAGTGAATCTGTTCTGGGACTAGCGGGAGTGGTTGAGCAGTTCTTC.